Listed below are T cell receptor beta chains from one sample, sequenced in a study of T cells after posttransplantation cyclophosphamide. Assay used: immunoSEQ multiplex PCR; TCRdb lists only in-frame clones, some missing. The repertoire holds around 23,000 clones, 95% to 99% seen once, with about 0.13% in the top ten. The material sequenced was naive CD8+ T cells sorted from PBMCs. These receptors all stem from a man aged 35 to 55 in good health, CMV-negative, and a related stem cell transplant donor. The conserved cysteine and the conserved F or W are not part of the CDR3 here. Fields, in order: J gene, V gene, D gene, CDR3 protein. A D gene is named only where the DNA matches it firmly.

TRBJ1-2	TRBV4-3	NA	ASSQGRGLRDGYT
TRBJ2-7	TRBV7-6	TRBD1	ASSIRDSSYEQY
TRBJ2-7	TRBV5-5	NA	ASSLGDIDGVSYEQY
TRBJ2-7	TRBV7-9	NA	ASSLQPIREQY
TRBJ1-1	TRBV28	NA	ASSLEGVNTEAF
TRBJ2-1	TRBV4-3	NA	ASSQEELGSYNEQF
TRBJ2-2	TRBV14	NA	ASSPKDRELTGELF
TRBJ1-1	TRBV29-1	NA	SVERGLGTEAF
TRBJ1-2	TRBV5-4	NA	ASSLNGNGYT
TRBJ2-3	TRBV11-2	NA	ASSLVRIDEADTQY
TRBJ2-1	TRBV29-1	NA	SGSGGVNEQF
TRBJ2-5	TRBV27	TRBD2	ASSQTSGRPQETQY
TRBJ2-7	TRBV19	NA	ASTKQGSYEQY
TRBJ1-2	TRBV27	NA	ASSLSGEGYGYT